Below are 12 T cell receptor beta chains sequenced from a single sample in a study of blood T cell repertoires in COVID-19. The assay was immunoSEQ multiplex PCR, and TCRdb's table has in-frame clones only and misses some. The table shows roughly 230,000 clones, with 65% to 85% occurring only once. The sample consisted of PBMCs or T cells enriched from blood (not recorded which). These receptors came from a man aged 50 to 60 who had recovered from COVID-19.

This clone was seen once. The rearrangement joins TRBV5-1 to TRBJ2-2, with a weak D call TRBD2 (5 bases). This CDR3 has 15 amino acids. V was trimmed by 1 base and J by 0 bases, leaving 7 bases between them. Germline assignment: CDR1 SGHRS and CDR2 YFSETQ. This chain's CDR3 is CASSLFGANTGELFF. In nucleotides, the CDR3 is TGCGCCAGCAGCTTGTTCGGGGCGAACACCGGGGAGCTGTTTTTT.

This chain links TRBV29-1 with TRBJ2-7; D gene uncertain. In germline, CDR1 is SQVTM, CDR2 ANQGSEA. V was clipped by 6 bases and J by 1 base, with 7 bases between them. This CDR3 is built from 11 residues. CDR3 in amino acids: CSVSDSYEQYF. The CDR3 DNA reads TGCAGCGTCTCAGATTCCTACGAGCAGTACTTC.

V is TRBV28 and J is TRBJ2-1; 12 nucleotides align to TRBD2. The germline CDR1 and CDR2 sequences are MDHEN and SYDVKM. The ends lost 2 bases at V and 9 bases at J; junction bases unmatched: 5. The CDR3 spans 15 residues. This CDR3 is CASSLTGLAGGEQFF. CDR3 sequence (DNA): TGTGCCAGCAGTTTAACGGGACTAGCGGGCGGTGAGCAGTTCTTC.

This clone showed up just once. This chain connects TRBV6-5 to TRBJ2-2; D perhaps matches TRBD1 (5 bases). The CDR3 is 14 residues long. Per germline, CDR1 MNHEY and CDR2 SVGAGI. Trimming removed 7 bases from V and 1 base from J, with 10 bases in between. In nucleotides, the CDR3 is TGTGCCAGCAAGGGGCCACGGAACACCGGGGAGCTGTTTTTT. It specifies CASKGPRNTGELFF.

This rearrangement joins TRBV7-2 to TRBJ2-5, with D maybe TRBD1 (5 bases). Trimming pared 1 base from V and 4 bases from J, leaving 16 bases between. Germline V lookup: CDR1 SGHTA, CDR2 FQGNSA. CDR3 size: 16 residues. Here the CDR3 reads CASSLDPIGVGETQYF. The CDR3 coding sequence is TGTGCCAGCAGCTTAGATCCGATAGGGGTGGGAGAGACCCAGTACTTC.

The chain joins TRBV28 to TRBJ2-1; 9 bases fit TRBD2. This CDR3 is built from 12 residues. Unmatched junction bases numbered 2, after V lost 7 bases and J lost 7 bases. Germline CDR1 and CDR2: MDHEN and SYDVKM. The CDR3 sequence: CASKRGANEQFF. The CDR3 DNA reads TGTGCCAGCAAGCGGGGGGCTAATGAGCAGTTCTTC.

This chain joins TRBV5-4 and TRBJ1-2; tentative D call: TRBD1 (6 bases). Trimming took 7 bases from V and 3 from J, leaving 22 bases between them. CDR3 length: 16 residues. CDR1 and CDR2 (germline): SGHNT, YYREEE (reference sequence). The CDR3 sequence: CASYTWQSRGYYGYTF. In DNA form, the CDR3 reads TGTGCCAGCTACACTTGGCAGAGCAGGGGATACTATGGCTACACCTTC.

This clone has only a few counts. This sequence joins TRBV4-1 and TRBJ1-2; no clear D. The germline gives CDR1 MGHRA, CDR2 YSYEKL. The CDR3 is 16 amino acids. Trimming removed 0 bases from V and 2 bases from J, with 13 bases in between. The CDR3 DNA follows: TGCGCCAGCAGCCAAGAAGAGACAAGAGGGAACTATGGCTACACCTTC. It is translated as CASSQEETRGNYGYTF.

This clone was counted at least ten times. The rearrangement uses TRBV30 and TRBJ2-7; D not certain. Germline CDR1 GTSNPN, CDR2 SVGIG (reference sequence). V dropped 0 bases and J dropped 2 bases, with 5 bases sitting between them. This CDR3 contains 12 residues. The CDR3, as DNA: TGTGCCTGGAGTGTACAGCCCTACGAGCAGTACTTC. This translates into CAWSVQPYEQYF.

V gene TRBV5-1 combines with J gene TRBJ2-1; 11 bases agree with TRBD2. CDR1 and CDR2 from the germline V gene are SGHRS and YFSETQ. The CDR3 runs 15 residues. V was pared by 0 bases and J by 8 bases, with 4 bases of the junction left unmatched. The CDR3 region is CASSLATSGGHEQFF. In nucleotides, the CDR3 is TGCGCCAGCAGCTTGGCCACTAGCGGGGGTCATGAGCAGTTCTTC.

CDR3 in amino acids: CASRTSGTGELFF. As DNA, the CDR3 is TGTGCCAGTAGGACTAGCGGCACCGGGGAGCTGTTTTTT. The V and J genes are TRBV19 and TRBJ2-2, with TRBD2 identical over 9 bases. The CDR3 is 13 residues long. Germline V gene sequence: CDR1 LNHDA, CDR2 SQIVND (reference sequence). V dropped 6 bases and J dropped 4; count of bases not matched to a gene: 0.

V is TRBV3-1 (or the pseudogene TRBV3-2) and J is TRBJ2-7, with 10 bases identical to TRBD2. Unmatched junction bases numbered 7, after V lost 1 base and J lost 7 bases. Germline loops: CDR1 LGHDT, CDR2 YNNKEL (reference sequence). The length of the CDR3 is 15 residues. CDR3 coding DNA: TGTGCCAGCAGCCAAGCGGGGACTAGCGATGGGGAGCAGTACTTC. Residues: CASSQAGTSDGEQYF.